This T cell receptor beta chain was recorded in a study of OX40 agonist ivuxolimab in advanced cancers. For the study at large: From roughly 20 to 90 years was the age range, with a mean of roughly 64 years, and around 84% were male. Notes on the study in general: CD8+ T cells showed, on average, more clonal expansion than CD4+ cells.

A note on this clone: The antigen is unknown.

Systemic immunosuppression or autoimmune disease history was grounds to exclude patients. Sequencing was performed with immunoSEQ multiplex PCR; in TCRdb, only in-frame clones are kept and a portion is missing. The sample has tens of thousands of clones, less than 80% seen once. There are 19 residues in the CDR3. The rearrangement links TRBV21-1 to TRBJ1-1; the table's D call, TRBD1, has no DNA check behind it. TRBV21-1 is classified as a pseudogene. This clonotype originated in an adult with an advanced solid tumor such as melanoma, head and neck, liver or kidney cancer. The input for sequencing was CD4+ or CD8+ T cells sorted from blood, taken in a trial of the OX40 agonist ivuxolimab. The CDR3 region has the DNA TGTGCCAGCAGCAAAGCGCTTTGGGCAGGGGGTCAATCAGACACTGAAGCTTTCTTT. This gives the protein CASSKALWAGGQSDTEAFF.